The rows below give T cell receptor beta chains drawn from one sample of a study of shared clonotypes between healthy human individuals. Profiled with immunoSEQ multiplex PCR; TCRdb holds only in-frame clones, not every one. The profile shows roughly 2,300,000 clones, under 95% of them singletons. The sequencing sample was made of naive CD4+ T cells from PBMCs. Source of these receptors: a man between 18 and 29 years old in good health. Some clones in this sample may be carry-over from other donors' samples. Each CDR3 is given with its conserved first and last residue. Fields, in order: D gene, clone size, J gene, V gene, CDR3 DNA, CDR3 protein. D genes are given only for firm matches. The size field is filled for only some rows; it gives once, few, many or a size class.

>TRBD1|.|TRBJ1-1|TRBV29-1
TGCAGCGTCTCAGACAGGGGGGACACTGAAGCTTTCTTT
CSVSDRGDTEAFF
>.|.|TRBJ2-3|TRBV7-9
TGTGCCGTACCGACAGGTAGCACAGATACGCAGTATTTT
CAVPTGSTDTQYF
>.|.|TRBJ1-2|TRBV6-5
TGTGCCAGCAGTTACGACACTTGGGGTGGCTACACCTTC
CASSYDTWGGYTF
>.|.|TRBJ2-2|TRBV19
TGTGCCAGTAGTCCCATAGCAAACACCGGGGAGCTGTTTTTT
CASSPIANTGELFF
>.|few|TRBJ2-6|TRBV27
TGTGCCACTAGGGATTCTGGGGCCAACGTCCTGACTTTC
CATRDSGANVLTF
>TRBD1|.|TRBJ2-1|TRBV7-6
TGTGCCAGCAGCTTGACAGGGAACTCCTACAATGAGCAGTTCTTC
CASSLTGNSYNEQFF
>.|.|TRBJ2-7|TRBV10-3
TGTGCCATCAGTGAGGCCCTCCCACAGGGCTACGAGCAGTACTTC
CAISEALPQGYEQYF
>.|.|TRBJ2-7|TRBV9
TGTGCCAGCAGCATGTCAGGGCTGGGGGAGCAGTACTTC
CASSMSGLGEQYF
>TRBD2|.|TRBJ2-7|TRBV7-9
TGTGCCAGCATCAGAGCGGGAGATCTACACGAGCAGTACTTC
CASIRAGDLHEQYF
>.|.|TRBJ2-1|TRBV7-2
TGTGCCAGCAGCAGTTACCGGGACTACAATGAGCAGTTCTTC
CASSSYRDYNEQFF
>.|.|TRBJ2-2|TRBV10-3
TGTGCCATCAGTGTCAGTCTGACAGCTACTAACACCGGGGAGCTGTTTTTT
CAISVSLTATNTGELFF